The 14 T cell receptor beta chains listed next were all sequenced from one sample in a study of beta chain features in type 1 diabetes. cDNA synthesis used the whole RNA isolate, giving expressed TCRB sequences. Sequenced by immunoSEQ multiplex PCR; TCRdb stores in-frame clones only, minus some. The sample consists of 15,000 to 20,000 clones, about 50% of them appearing once. Input material: stem cell memory CD4+ T cells from blood. These receptors were taken from a man younger than 35 in good health.

The chain couples TRBV25-1 to TRBJ1-2; D not certain. This CDR3 contains 12 residues. Germline CDR1 reads MGHDK; CDR2 reads SYGVNS. Trimming removed 6 bases at V and 0 bases at J, with 5 bases between. The CDR3 bases are TGTGCCAGCAGACTTTCTAACTATGGCTACACCTTC. This translates into CASRLSNYGYTF.

The chain links TRBV2 to TRBJ1-5; possible D gene TRBD1, 6 bases. Germline V gene data show CDR1 as SNHLY and CDR2 as FYNNEI. The CDR3 extends over 16 amino acids. V shed 0 bases and J shed 5 bases, with 14 bases lying between them. The CDR3 loop reads CASSEAGAGEYQPQHF. The DNA for the CDR3 is TGTGCCAGCAGTGAAGCAGGGGCAGGGGAGTATCAGCCCCAGCATTTT.

This chain links TRBV15 with TRBJ2-7; 11 nucleotides match TRBD2. The germline CDR1 and CDR2 sequences are LNHNV and YYDKDF (reference sequence). J was trimmed by 3 bases and V by 0 bases; bases with no gene match: 1. The CDR3 sequence is 15 residues long. CDR3 in DNA: TGTGCCACCAGCAGAGACGGGACTAGCGGCTACGAGCAGTACTTC. Amino acids: CATSRDGTSGYEQYF.

The chain employs TRBV5-5 and TRBJ1-1, with 8 nucleotides matching TRBD1. In germline, CDR1 is SGHKS, CDR2 YYEKEE (reference sequence). V gave up 2 bases and J gave up 1 base; unmatched junction bases: 4. The CDR3 has 15 amino acids. CDR3 coding DNA: TGTGCCAGCAGCTTCTGGGACAGGACGAACACTGAAGCTTTCTTT. It yields the protein CASSFWDRTNTEAFF.

This chain joins TRBV7-2 and TRBJ2-1; 7 nucleotides agree with TRBD1. CDR1 is SGHTA and CDR2 is FQGNSA in the germline V gene. The J segment lost 0 bases and the V segment lost 4 bases, leaving 3 bases of the junction unmatched. This CDR3 is built from 15 residues. The CDR3 reads CASSSPGGSYNEQFF. CDR3 bases: TGTGCCAGCAGCTCACCAGGGGGCTCCTACAATGAGCAGTTCTTC.

J is TRBJ2-2 and V is TRBV7-2; the match to TRBD1 covers 8 bases. Trimming took 5 bases from V and 4 from J; bases not matched to a gene: 6. The CDR3 has 15 residues. Germline V lookup: CDR1 SGHTA, CDR2 FQGNSA. The CDR3 region is CASSPPGTGTGELFF. DNA of the CDR3: TGTGCCAGCAGCCCCCCAGGGACAGGCACCGGGGAGCTGTTTTTT.

This chain connects TRBV7-8 to TRBJ2-7; D call uncertain. This CDR3 comprises 13 residues. The germline V and J ends were trimmed by 4 bases and 7 bases, with 14 bases remaining between them. Germline lookup yields CDR1 SGHVS and CDR2 FQNEAQ. Written as DNA, the CDR3 is TGTGCCAGCAGCTCCATAGGCGAGCGAGAGCAGTACTTC. Protein sequence: CASSSIGEREQYF.

The V gene is TRBV5-1, the J gene TRBJ2-2; 7 positions agree with TRBD1. The V gene's germline CDR1 is SGHRS and CDR2 YFSETQ. Trimming removed 4 bases from V and 4 bases from J; junction bases left unmatched: 4. This CDR3 is 14 amino acids long. CDR3 protein: CASSQTGSTGELFF. For the CDR3, the DNA is TGCGCCAGCAGCCAGACAGGGTCCACCGGGGAGCTGTTTTTT.

The chain links TRBV7-2 to TRBJ2-3, with 10 bases lining up with TRBD2. Trimming removed 3 bases from V and 6 bases from J; junction bases left unmatched: 3. Germline V lookup: CDR1 SGHTA, CDR2 FQGNSA. The CDR3 extends over 14 amino acids. Here the CDR3 reads CASSFGTSVDTQYF. The CDR3 nucleotides are TGTGCCAGCAGCTTCGGGACTAGCGTGGATACGCAGTATTTT.

The chain couples TRBV7-9 to TRBJ2-1; D is perhaps TRBD2 (5 bases). Germline V gene lookup returns CDR1 SEHNR and CDR2 FQNEAQ (reference sequence). Trimming cost V 3 bases and J 5 bases, with 11 bases left between them. The CDR3 is 14 residues long. CDR3 amino acids: CASSFDYINNEQFF. CDR3 nucleotides: TGTGCCAGCAGCTTCGACTATATAAACAATGAGCAGTTCTTC.

This clone was seen more than once but under ten times. The chain carries TRBV7-9 and TRBJ2-5, with TRBD1 identical over 8 bases. The CDR3 spans 14 residues. V dropped 2 bases and J dropped 7; count of bases not matched to a gene: 6. Germline CDR1 SEHNR, CDR2 FQNEAQ (reference sequence). CDR3 sequence (DNA): TGTGCCAGCAGCTTAATGACAGGGGAAGCGACCCAGTACTTC. It yields the protein CASSLMTGEATQYF.

In this sample, this clone turned up a few times. V and J are TRBV6-1 and TRBJ2-3; no reliable D call. Germline V lookup: CDR1 MNHNS, CDR2 SASEGT. CDR3 length: 13 residues. V was cut by 4 bases and J by 6 bases, with 11 bases left in between. The CDR3 nucleotides read TGTGCCAGCAGTGGGATACTATGGGATACGCAGTATTTT. This encodes CASSGILWDTQYF.

CDR3 nucleotides: TGTGCCAGCAGCCGCGGATCTAGCGGGAACTACAATGAGCAGTTCTTC. The encoded protein is CASSRGSSGNYNEQFF. This chain uses TRBV7-2 with TRBJ2-1, with TRBD2 matching over 9 bases. CDR1 and CDR2 from the germline V gene are SGHTA and FQGNSA. CDR3 length: 16 amino acids. Trimming cost V 5 bases and J 3 bases; bases outside gene matches: 8.

The rearrangement uses TRBV4-1 and TRBJ2-7, with D perhaps matching TRBD2 (5 bases). V dropped 0 bases and J dropped 2 bases, with 17 bases sitting between them. The germline V gene has CDR1 MGHRA and CDR2 YSYEKL. The CDR3 contains 17 residues. For the CDR3, the DNA is TGCGCCAGCAGCCAAGATCCGAGGACTCCGGGAACCTACGAGCAGTACTTC. Translated: CASSQDPRTPGTYEQYF.